These T cell receptor beta chains were read from a single sample in a study of blood T cell repertoires in COVID-19. TCRdb keeps only in-frame clones here, not all; method: immunoSEQ multiplex PCR. This sample has roughly 500,000 clones, with around 89% found just once. The sample comprised PBMCs or T cells enriched from blood (not recorded which). All receptors derive from a woman aged 40 to 50 who had recovered from COVID-19. Each CDR3 is given with its conserved first and last residue. The order of the fields is clone size, J gene, D gene, V gene, CDR3 DNA, CDR3 protein. A D gene is named only where the DNA matches it firmly. Expanded clones get a size class; other rows say once, few or many, or leave the size out.

clone_size: few; j_call: TRBJ2-1; d_call: TRBD2; v_call: TRBV2; cdr3_nt: TGTGCCAGCAGCAAGGGACTAGCGGGAATCTATGAGCAGTTCTTC; cdr3_aa: CASSKGLAGIYEQFF
clone_size: NA; j_call: TRBJ1-1; d_call: NA; v_call: TRBV10-3; cdr3_nt: TGTGCCATCAGTGTTGGGTCGGGTTCCGAAGCTTTCTTT; cdr3_aa: CAISVGSGSEAFF
clone_size: NA; j_call: TRBJ2-7; d_call: TRBD2; v_call: TRBV6-5; cdr3_nt: TGTGCCAGCACTAGCGGTTACTACTACGAGCAGTACTTC; cdr3_aa: CASTSGYYYEQYF
clone_size: NA; j_call: TRBJ2-7; d_call: TRBD1; v_call: TRBV24-1; cdr3_nt: TGTGCCACCAGCGACCCGGACAGGGAAGGGAGCTACGAGCAGTACTTC; cdr3_aa: CATSDPDREGSYEQYF
clone_size: few; j_call: TRBJ2-7; d_call: TRBD2; v_call: TRBV10-1; cdr3_nt: TGCGCCAGCAGTGGACTAGCAGGCGAGCAGTACTTC; cdr3_aa: CASSGLAGEQYF
clone_size: NA; j_call: TRBJ1-5; d_call: NA; v_call: TRBV11-3; cdr3_nt: TGTGCCAGCAGCTCCGGTGGGGGCAATAGCAATCAGCCCCAGCATTTT; cdr3_aa: CASSSGGGNSNQPQHF
clone_size: NA; j_call: TRBJ2-3; d_call: TRBD2; v_call: TRBV9; cdr3_nt: TGTGCCAGCAGCGCCGGCGGCGGGAGACTCGTCACAGATACGCAGTATTTT; cdr3_aa: CASSAGGGRLVTDTQYF
clone_size: NA; j_call: TRBJ2-3; d_call: NA; v_call: TRBV5-5; cdr3_nt: TGTGCCAGCAGGAAAGCGGGCACAGATACGCAGTATTTT; cdr3_aa: CASRKAGTDTQYF
clone_size: NA; j_call: TRBJ1-1; d_call: NA; v_call: TRBV18; cdr3_nt: TGTGCCAGCTCACAAGAACAGGGCGTGAACACTGAAGCTTTCTTT; cdr3_aa: CASSQEQGVNTEAFF
clone_size: NA; j_call: TRBJ1-1; d_call: NA; v_call: TRBV19; cdr3_nt: TGTGCCAGTAGTAAACAGGTCCTGAACACTGAAGCTTTCTTT; cdr3_aa: CASSKQVLNTEAFF
clone_size: NA; j_call: TRBJ1-2; d_call: TRBD1; v_call: TRBV24-1; cdr3_nt: TGTGCCACCAGTGATCCCAGGACAGGGTTAGGGGACTATGGCTACACCTTC; cdr3_aa: CATSDPRTGLGDYGYTF
clone_size: NA; j_call: TRBJ2-3; d_call: NA; v_call: TRBV30; cdr3_nt: TGTGCCTGGAGTGCCGGGGGAGACACAGATACGCAGTATTTT; cdr3_aa: CAWSAGGDTDTQYF
clone_size: once; j_call: TRBJ2-1; d_call: TRBD1; v_call: TRBV12-3/TRBV12-4; cdr3_nt: TGTGCCAGCAGCTACTCCCGGGACAGGGTGTTCTTC; cdr3_aa: CASSYSRDRVFF
clone_size: NA; j_call: TRBJ1-2; d_call: NA; v_call: TRBV19; cdr3_nt: TGTGCCAGTAGGCTTCCGGGGGGGCATGGCTACACCTTC; cdr3_aa: CASRLPGGHGYTF
clone_size: NA; j_call: TRBJ1-5; d_call: NA; v_call: TRBV18; cdr3_nt: TGTGCCAGCTCCCTTAGACAGGTCTCCAATCAGCCCCAGCATTTT; cdr3_aa: CASSLRQVSNQPQHF
clone_size: NA; j_call: TRBJ1-3; d_call: NA; v_call: TRBV18; cdr3_nt: TGTGCCAGCTCTGAACAGGCGACTGGAAACACCATATATTTT; cdr3_aa: CASSEQATGNTIYF
clone_size: NA; j_call: TRBJ2-7; d_call: NA; v_call: TRBV14; cdr3_nt: TGTGCCAGCAGCCCCCGGACAATTCTCTACGAGCAGTACTTC; cdr3_aa: CASSPRTILYEQYF
clone_size: NA; j_call: TRBJ1-2; d_call: TRBD1; v_call: TRBV18; cdr3_nt: TGTGCCAGCTCGCCTGCAGGGGGCGGGAACTATGGCTACACCTTC; cdr3_aa: CASSPAGGGNYGYTF
clone_size: NA; j_call: TRBJ1-2; d_call: TRBD1; v_call: TRBV29-1; cdr3_nt: TGCAGCGTGGAGGGGGCTCCTGCAGCTAACTATGGCTACACCTTC; cdr3_aa: CSVEGAPAANYGYTF